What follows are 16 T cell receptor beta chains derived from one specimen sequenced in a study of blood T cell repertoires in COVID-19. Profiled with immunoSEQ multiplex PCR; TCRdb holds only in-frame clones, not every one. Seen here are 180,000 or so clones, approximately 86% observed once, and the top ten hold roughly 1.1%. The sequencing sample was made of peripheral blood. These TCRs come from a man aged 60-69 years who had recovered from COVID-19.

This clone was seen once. The CDR3 loop is CASVTGNNEQFF. As DNA, the CDR3 is TGTGCCAGTGTTACAGGGAACAATGAGCAGTTCTTC. The chain is built from TRBV19 and TRBJ2-1; tentative D call: TRBD1 (6 bases). Per germline, CDR1 LNHDA and CDR2 SQIVND (reference sequence). Between the trimmed V and J ends, which lost 8 bases and 5 bases, there was a span of 10 bases. CDR3 length: 12 residues.

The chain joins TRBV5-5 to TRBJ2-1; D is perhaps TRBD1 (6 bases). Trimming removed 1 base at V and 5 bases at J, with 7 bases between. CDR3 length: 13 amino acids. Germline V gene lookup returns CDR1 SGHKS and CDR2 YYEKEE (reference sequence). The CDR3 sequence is CASSLWTDNEQFF. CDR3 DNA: TGTGCCAGCAGCTTGTGGACAGACAATGAGCAGTTCTTC. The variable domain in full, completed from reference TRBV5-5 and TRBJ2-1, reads DAGVTQSPTHLIKTRGQQVTLRCSPISGHKSVSWYQQVLGQGPQFIFQYYEKEERGRGNFPDRFSARQFPNYSSELNVNALLLGDSALYLCASSLWTDNEQFFGPGTRLTVL.

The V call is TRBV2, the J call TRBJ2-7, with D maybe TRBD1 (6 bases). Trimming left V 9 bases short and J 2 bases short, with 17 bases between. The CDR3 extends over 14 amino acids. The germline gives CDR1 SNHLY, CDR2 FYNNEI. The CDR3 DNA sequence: TGTGCCAGTAACTCGTTTGGGACAACCTACGAGCAGTACTTC. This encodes CASNSFGTTYEQYF.

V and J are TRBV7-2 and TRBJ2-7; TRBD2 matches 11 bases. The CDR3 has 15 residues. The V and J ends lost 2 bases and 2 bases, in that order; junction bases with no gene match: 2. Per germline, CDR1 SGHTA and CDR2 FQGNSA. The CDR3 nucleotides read TGTGCCAGCAGCTTACGACTAGCGGGGACCTACGAGCAGTACTTC. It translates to CASSLRLAGTYEQYF.

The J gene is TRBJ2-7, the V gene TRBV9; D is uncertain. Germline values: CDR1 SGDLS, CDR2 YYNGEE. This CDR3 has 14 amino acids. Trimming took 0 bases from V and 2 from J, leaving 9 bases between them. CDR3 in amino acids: CASSVAPSPYEQYF. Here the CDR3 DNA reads TGTGCCAGCAGCGTAGCACCAAGCCCCTACGAGCAGTACTTC.

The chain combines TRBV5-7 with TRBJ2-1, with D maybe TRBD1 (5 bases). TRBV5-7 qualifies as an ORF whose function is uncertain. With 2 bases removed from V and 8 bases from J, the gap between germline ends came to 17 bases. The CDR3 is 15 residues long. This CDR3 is CASSFRQKYLDEQFF. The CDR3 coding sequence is TGTGCCAGCAGCTTCCGACAGAAATATCTCGATGAGCAGTTCTTC.

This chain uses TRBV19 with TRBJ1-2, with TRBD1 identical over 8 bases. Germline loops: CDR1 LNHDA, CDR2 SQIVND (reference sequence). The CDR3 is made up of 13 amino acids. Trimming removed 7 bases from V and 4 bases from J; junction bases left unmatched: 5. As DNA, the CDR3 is TGTGCCAGTACCCAGGACAGGGCCTATGGCTACACCTTC. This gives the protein CASTQDRAYGYTF.

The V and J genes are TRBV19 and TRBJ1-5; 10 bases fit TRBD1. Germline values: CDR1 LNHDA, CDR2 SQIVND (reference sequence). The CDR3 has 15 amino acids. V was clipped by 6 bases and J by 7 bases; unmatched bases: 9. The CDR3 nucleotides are TGTGCCAGTAGCCCGACAGGGGGCGCCGGGCAGCCCCAGCATTTT. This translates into CASSPTGGAGQPQHF.

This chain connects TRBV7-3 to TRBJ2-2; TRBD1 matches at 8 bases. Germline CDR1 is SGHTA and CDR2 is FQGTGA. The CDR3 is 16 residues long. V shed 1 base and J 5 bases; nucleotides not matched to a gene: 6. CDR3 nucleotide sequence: TGTGCCAGCAGCTTAAGGGCCGGACAGGGAACCGGGGAGCTGTTTTTT. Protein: CASSLRAGQGTGELFF.

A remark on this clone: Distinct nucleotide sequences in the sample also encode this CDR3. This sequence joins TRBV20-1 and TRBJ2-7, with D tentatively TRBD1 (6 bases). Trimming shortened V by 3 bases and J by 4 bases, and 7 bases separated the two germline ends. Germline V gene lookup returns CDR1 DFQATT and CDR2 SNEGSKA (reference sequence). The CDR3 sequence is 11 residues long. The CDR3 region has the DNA TGCAGTGCTAGGGACAGTTACGAGCAGTACTTC. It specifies CSARDSYEQYF.

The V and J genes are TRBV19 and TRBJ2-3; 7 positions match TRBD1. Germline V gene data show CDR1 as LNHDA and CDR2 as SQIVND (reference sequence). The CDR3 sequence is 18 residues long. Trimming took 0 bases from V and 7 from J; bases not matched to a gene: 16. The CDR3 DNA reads TGTGCCAGTAGTATAGACCCCCGTCCCTCGACAGGGCTGAATACGCAGTATTTT. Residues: CASSIDPRPSTGLNTQYF.

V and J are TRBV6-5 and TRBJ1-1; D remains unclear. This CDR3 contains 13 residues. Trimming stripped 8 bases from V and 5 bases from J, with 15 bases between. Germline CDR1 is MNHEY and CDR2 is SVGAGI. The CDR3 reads CASGNPIQTEAFF. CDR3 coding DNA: TGTGCCAGCGGTAACCCTATCCAAACTGAAGCTTTCTTT.

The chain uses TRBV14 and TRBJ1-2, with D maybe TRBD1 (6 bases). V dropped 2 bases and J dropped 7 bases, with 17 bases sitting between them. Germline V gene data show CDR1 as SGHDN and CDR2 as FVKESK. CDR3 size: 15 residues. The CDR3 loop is CASSQFTGTIIGYTF. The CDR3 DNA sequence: TGTGCCAGCAGCCAATTCACCGGGACAATTATTGGCTACACCTTC.

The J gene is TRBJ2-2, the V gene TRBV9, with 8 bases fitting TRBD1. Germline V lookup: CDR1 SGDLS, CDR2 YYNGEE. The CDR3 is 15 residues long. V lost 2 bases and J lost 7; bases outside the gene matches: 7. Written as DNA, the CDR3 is TGTGCCAGCAGCGTGGCGGACAGGGCGGGCGGGGAGCTGTTTTTT. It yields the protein CASSVADRAGGELFF.

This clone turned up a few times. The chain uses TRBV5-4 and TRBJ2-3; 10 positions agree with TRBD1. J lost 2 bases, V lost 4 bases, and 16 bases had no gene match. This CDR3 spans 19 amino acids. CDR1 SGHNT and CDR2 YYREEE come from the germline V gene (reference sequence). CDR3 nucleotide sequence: TGTGCCAGCAGCCGGGACAGGGGATGGAGTGTAGGGACCACAGATACGCAGTATTTT. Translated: CASSRDRGWSVGTTDTQYF.

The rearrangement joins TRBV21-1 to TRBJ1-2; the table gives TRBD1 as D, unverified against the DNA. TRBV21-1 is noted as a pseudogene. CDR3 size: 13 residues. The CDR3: CASGLRPNYGYTF. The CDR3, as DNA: TGTGCCAGCGGCCTCAGGCCGAACTATGGCTACACCTTC.